This TCR beta chain was captured in a study of shared clonotypes between healthy human individuals. Sequencing was performed with immunoSEQ multiplex PCR; in TCRdb, only in-frame clones are kept and a portion is missing. Of fewer than 650,000 clones in the sample, around 80% were seen once. This clone was observed a handful of times. This CDR3 spans 13 amino acids. V was clipped by 7 bases and J by 10 bases; unmatched bases: 8. Germline values: CDR1 ENHRY, CDR2 SYGVKD. The rearrangement links TRBV10-3 to TRBJ1-1, with 11 nucleotides matching TRBD1. Sequencing was carried out using PBMCs. The clonotype originates from a woman aged 35 to 49 in good health. Some clones in this sample may be carry-over from other donors' samples. CDR3 DNA: TGTGCCATCACCAGGGACAGGGGGGAAGCAGCTTTCTTT. Translating gives CAITRDRGEAAFF.